Below, one T cell receptor (beta chain) is given with its context. The sample belongs to a study of cytomegalovirus exposure and HLA in healthy donors. Primers: 60 Vbeta forward and 13 Jbeta reverse. The assay was immunoSEQ multiplex PCR, and TCRdb's table has in-frame clones only and misses some. The repertoire includes 200,000 to 250,000 clones, 70% to 90% of them detected once, and approximately 8.4% sits in the top ten. Material: PBMCs. The source of this sequence is a woman aged 60-75 years in good health and CMV-seropositive.

This CDR3 reads CASSLSGSREQYF. The CDR3, as DNA: TGTGCCAGCAGCTTAAGTGGGAGTCGAGAGCAGTACTTC. The chain employs TRBV7-9 and TRBJ2-7, with D perhaps matching TRBD2 (5 bases). V lost 2 bases, J lost 7 bases, and 12 bases lay in between. Germline CDR1 SEHNR, CDR2 FQNEAQ (reference sequence). The CDR3 contains 13 residues. The variable domain in full, with the rest retrieved from reference TRBV7-9 and TRBJ2-7, is DTGVSQNPRHKITKRGQNVTFRCDPISEHNRLYWYRQTLGQGPEFLTYFQNEAQLEKSRLLSDRFSAERPKGSFSTLEIQRTEQGDSAMYLCASSLSGSREQYFGPGTRLTVT.